Presented here are 32 T cell receptor beta chains from one specimen sequenced in a study of blood T cell repertoires in COVID-19. Libraries were prepared by immunoSEQ multiplex PCR; TCRdb keeps only in-frame clonotypes and omits some of them. The table lists 260,000 or so clones, 88% of them singletons. Sequencing input: PBMCs or T cells enriched from blood (not recorded which). These receptors originate from a woman aged 40 to 50 with acute COVID-19.

This chain connects TRBV2 to TRBJ1-6; 8 bases are a match to TRBD1. V lost 5 bases, J lost 7 bases, and 10 bases stayed unmatched. The CDR3 has 16 residues. The germline V gene has CDR1 SNHLY and CDR2 FYNNEI. CDR3 loop: CASSILGQGGNSPLHF. CDR3 bases: TGTGCCAGCAGTATACTCGGACAGGGTGGGAATTCACCCCTCCACTTT.

This chain joins TRBV2 and TRBJ1-3; weak D call: TRBD1 (6 bases). The CDR3 is 16 residues long. Trimming shortened V by 5 bases and J by 0 bases, and 14 bases separated the two germline ends. CDR1 SNHLY and CDR2 FYNNEI come from the germline V gene. CDR3 in DNA: TGTGCCAGCAGTCAACGAGACAGGTACTCTGGAAACACCATATATTTT. It codes for CASSQRDRYSGNTIYF.

V usage is TRBV7-2 and J usage is TRBJ2-1; TRBD2 agrees at 8 bases. Losses at the gene ends were 2 bases for V and 3 bases for J; bases not matched to a gene: 15. The CDR3 covers 19 residues. Germline V gene sequence: CDR1 SGHTA, CDR2 FQGNSA. CDR3 in amino acids: CASSLILGIVAGIYNEQFF. CDR3 bases: TGTGCCAGCAGCTTAATTTTGGGGATCGTAGCGGGGATCTACAATGAGCAGTTCTTC. Using reference TRBV7-2 and TRBJ2-1 for the parts outside the CDR3, the full variable domain is GAGVSQSPSNKVTEKGKDVELRCDPISGHTALYWYRQSLGQGLEFLIYFQGNSAPDKSGLPSDRFSAERTGGSVSTLTIQRTQQEDSAVYLCASSLILGIVAGIYNEQFFGPGTRLTVL.

This clone came up a few times. The chain joins TRBV21-1 to TRBJ2-2; TRBD2 is taken as the D call from the table, unchecked against the DNA. TRBV21-1 is flagged as a pseudogene. The CDR3 has 16 amino acids. The CDR3 loop is CASSKSTGTNTGELFF. In DNA form, the CDR3 reads TGTGCCAGCAGCAAATCTACGGGGACGAACACCGGGGAGCTGTTTTTT.

The chain joins TRBV6-6 to TRBJ1-2; TRBD1 aligns across 8 bases. Germline V gene data show CDR1 as MNHNY and CDR2 as SVGAGI (reference sequence). This CDR3 contains 13 residues. With V trimmed by 11 bases and J by 3 bases, 8 bases remained unmatched. CDR3 region: CALRSGGDYGYTF. The CDR3 DNA follows: TGTGCCCTTAGGTCAGGGGGCGACTATGGCTACACCTTC.

The gene calls are TRBV19 and TRBJ2-2, with 12 bases matching TRBD2. Unmatched junction bases numbered 9, after V lost 7 bases and J lost 6 bases. Looked up from germline, CDR1 is LNHDA and CDR2 is SQIVND (reference sequence). The CDR3 spans 16 residues. Written as DNA, the CDR3 is TGTGCCAGTAATTATCTAGCGGGAGGGACGGCCGGGGAGCTGTTTTTT. Protein sequence: CASNYLAGGTAGELFF.

The rearrangement links TRBV11-2 to TRBJ1-1; 8 nucleotides agree with TRBD1. Unmatched junction bases numbered 1, after V lost 4 bases and J lost 3 bases. The length of the CDR3 is 13 residues. CDR1 is SGHAT and CDR2 is FQNNGV in the germline V gene. The CDR3 nucleotides read TGTGCCAGCAGCTCGGACAGGGACACTGAAGCTTTCTTT. It codes for CASSSDRDTEAFF.

This rearrangement joins TRBV28 to TRBJ2-3; 7 positions agree with TRBD2. With V trimmed by 4 bases and J by 1 base, 5 bases remained unmatched. The CDR3 is made up of 15 amino acids. From germline, CDR1 is MDHEN and CDR2 SYDVKM. CDR3 DNA sequence: TGTGCCAGCAGTTCCGCGGGGGTGGGCACAGATACGCAGTATTTT. This codes for CASSSAGVGTDTQYF.

The rearrangement joins TRBV18 to TRBJ2-5, with 7 bases lining up with TRBD1. This CDR3 is built from 14 residues. Trimming took 4 bases from V and 2 from J; bases not matched to a gene: 4. Germline CDR1 and CDR2: KGHSH and LQKENI. CDR3 in amino acids: CASSLTQGQETQYF. DNA for the CDR3: TGTGCCAGCTCACTTACACAGGGGCAAGAGACCCAGTACTTC.

The chain employs TRBV5-4 and TRBJ2-7; 8 bases fit TRBD1. The CDR3 is 17 amino acids. With 4 bases clipped from V and 1 base from J, the junction kept 13 bases outside the gene matches. Germline loops: CDR1 SGHNT, CDR2 YYREEE (reference sequence). DNA of the CDR3: TGTGCCAGCAGCCCTTGGACCGACAGGGGCGCTTCCTACGAGCAGTACTTC. Its protein product is CASSPWTDRGASYEQYF.

V usage is TRBV7-9 and J usage is TRBJ1-4, with D uncertain. CDR3 length: 15 amino acids. V shed 11 bases and J shed 0 bases, with 16 bases lying between them. The germline V gene encodes CDR1 SEHNR and CDR2 FQNEAQ (reference sequence). CDR3 sequence (DNA): TGTGCCTTTAACCCAGAGGGAACAACTAATGAAAAACTGTTTTTT. Amino acids: CAFNPEGTTNEKLFF. Combining the CDR3 with reference TRBV7-9 and TRBJ1-4 gives the whole variable domain DTGVSQNPRHKITKRGQNVTFRCDPISEHNRLYWYRQTLGQGPEFLTYFQNEAQLEKSRLLSDRFSAERPKGSFSTLEIQRTEQGDSAMYLCAFNPEGTTNEKLFFGSGTQLSVL.

V gene TRBV4-1 combines with J gene TRBJ1-5, with 9 nucleotides matching TRBD1. Germline V lookup: CDR1 MGHRA, CDR2 YSYEKL. This CDR3 has 16 residues. J gave up 4 bases and V 4 bases, and 8 bases lay outside the gene matches. CDR3 in amino acids: CASSRGDGTGNQPQHF. CDR3 coding DNA: TGCGCCAGCAGCCGGGGGGACGGGACAGGGAATCAGCCCCAGCATTTT.

This chain connects TRBV5-1 to TRBJ2-7; 8 bases map to TRBD1. The CDR3 runs to 14 residues. Losses at the gene ends were 3 bases for V and 0 bases for J; bases not matched to a gene: 2. Germline V CDR1 and CDR2: SGHRS, YFSETQ. The DNA of the CDR3 is TGCGCCAGCAGCTCGACAGGGGACTCCTACGAGCAGTACTTC. This codes for CASSSTGDSYEQYF.

This chain joins TRBV29-1 and TRBJ1-1, with a possible D match to TRBD1 (5 bases). Per germline, CDR1 SQVTM and CDR2 ANQGSEA. This CDR3 is 13 amino acids long. V lost 2 bases and J lost 1, with 8 bases in between. CDR3 loop: CSVEQQANTEAFF. In nucleotides, the CDR3 is TGCAGCGTTGAACAACAGGCGAACACTGAAGCTTTCTTT. Full variable domain (remainder filled in from reference TRBV29-1 and TRBJ1-1): SAVISQKPSRDICQRGTSLTIQCQVDSQVTMMFWYRQQPGQSLTLIATANQGSEATYESGFVIDKFPISRPNLTFSTLTVSNMSPEDSSIYLCSVEQQANTEAFFGQGTRLTVV.

In this sample, this clone turned up once. The CDR3 nucleotides are TGTGCCAGCAGTGACGGACTAGCGGGAGAATACGAGCAGTACTTC. It encodes CASSDGLAGEYEQYF. The chain links TRBV6-1 to TRBJ2-7; 13 nucleotides agree with TRBD2. Germline assignment: CDR1 MNHNS and CDR2 SASEGT. The CDR3 covers 15 residues. V was pared by 3 bases and J by 4 bases, with 3 bases of the junction left unmatched.

This clone was seen a single time. As DNA, the CDR3 is TGTGCCAGCAGCGACGGGGGTTCGGGAAACACCATATATTTT. Its protein product is CASSDGGSGNTIYF. The V call is TRBV7-9, the J call TRBJ1-3; perhaps TRBD1 as D (5 bases). CDR3 length: 14 residues. Per the germline V gene, CDR1 is SEHNR and CDR2 is FQNEAQ (reference sequence). The ends were cut back, 5 bases at V and 4 bases at J, with 12 bases in the middle.

The V gene is TRBV2, the J gene TRBJ1-2, with D unclear. Germline assignment: CDR1 SNHLY and CDR2 FYNNEI. Trimming shortened V by 5 bases and J by 4 bases, and 11 bases separated the two germline ends. The CDR3 is 13 residues long. The CDR3 nucleotides read TGTGCCAGCAGTTTTGACACCCGCTATGGCTACACCTTC. Translated, it gives CASSFDTRYGYTF.

The genes are TRBV12-3 or TRBV12-4 and TRBJ1-2; 7 bases are a match to TRBD1. Unmatched junction bases numbered 5, after V lost 2 bases and J lost 8 bases. This CDR3 is 13 amino acids long. The CDR3 here is CASSLLTGVGYTF. The CDR3 DNA follows: TGTGCCAGCAGTTTACTAACAGGGGTGGGCTACACCTTC.

The chain is built from TRBV10-3 and TRBJ2-6; 7 bases are a match to TRBD1. The germline CDR1 and CDR2 sequences are ENHRY and SYGVKD. The junction had 8 bases not matched to a gene; V was cut back by 6 bases and J by 0 bases. The length of the CDR3 is 17 residues. The CDR3: CAIRLGTVSSGANVLTF. CDR3 coding DNA: TGTGCCATCAGACTCGGGACAGTAAGCTCTGGGGCCAACGTCCTGACTTTC.

The chain employs TRBV5-1 and TRBJ2-3; tentative D call: TRBD1 (5 bases). The V end lost 2 bases, the J end lost 6 bases, and 10 bases lay between the germline ends. The CDR3 contains 13 residues. Germline CDR1 is SGHRS and CDR2 is YFSETQ. This CDR3 reads CASSFQGEDTQYF. The CDR3 region has the DNA TGCGCCAGCAGCTTTCAGGGCGAGGATACGCAGTATTTT.

This chain uses TRBV19 with TRBJ2-7; the D gene is possibly TRBD2 (5 bases). Germline V lookup: CDR1 LNHDA, CDR2 SQIVND (reference sequence). This CDR3 contains 14 residues. V lost 5 bases, J lost 3 bases, and 14 bases lay in between. This CDR3 reads CASSGGGGFYEQYF. CDR3 in DNA: TGTGCCAGTAGTGGAGGCGGCGGGTTCTACGAGCAGTACTTC.

Only one count was recorded for this clone. This chain uses TRBV5-5 with TRBJ1-5; TRBD1 is a possible D gene (5 bases). The CDR3 spans 15 residues. The germline V gene encodes CDR1 SGHKS and CDR2 YYEKEE (reference sequence). V was trimmed by 6 bases and J by 8 bases, leaving 21 bases between them. The CDR3 protein is CASKALESKGEPQHF. CDR3 DNA: TGTGCCAGCAAAGCTTTAGAGTCGAAAGGGGAGCCCCAGCATTTT.

A note on this clone: Compared with germline, one end of the junction differs, possibly owing to a read error. CDR3 region: CSAARDSKSGF. The CDR3 region has the DNA TGCAGTGCTGCCCGGGACAGTAAAAGTGGGTTT. The chain links TRBV20-1 to TRBJ1-1; 7 bases fit TRBD1. From germline, CDR1 is DFQATT and CDR2 SNEGSKA (reference sequence). The CDR3 is 11 residues long.

The CDR3 DNA reads TGTGCCAGCAGCTCACCTGCGGGACGGACTACCCTCGCGCAAGAGACCCAGTACTTC. As protein: CASSSPAGRTTLAQETQYF. The chain is built from TRBV7-9 and TRBJ2-5; the D gene is possibly TRBD2 (6 bases). V lost 4 bases and J lost 2, with 26 bases in between. This CDR3 contains 19 residues. Germline-derived CDR1 and CDR2 are SEHNR and FQNEAQ (reference sequence).

The chain carries TRBV28 and TRBJ1-1, with 10 bases matching TRBD1. Per germline, CDR1 MDHEN and CDR2 SYDVKM. The CDR3 contains 15 residues. Losses at the gene ends were 5 bases for V and 4 bases for J; bases not matched to a gene: 7. CDR3 sequence (DNA): TGTGCCAGCAGTCCTAAGACAGGGGGCACCACTGAAGCTTTCTTT. Amino acid sequence: CASSPKTGGTTEAFF.

This clone has only a few counts. The genes are TRBV10-1 and TRBJ2-1; D call uncertain. In germline, CDR1 is WNHNN, CDR2 SYGVQD (reference sequence). The germline V and J ends were trimmed by 0 bases and 8 bases, with 20 bases remaining between them. There are 17 residues in the CDR3. The CDR3 sequence is CASSESTTLEVWHEQFF. CDR3 in DNA: TGCGCCAGCAGTGAGTCGACGACCCTAGAAGTTTGGCATGAGCAGTTCTTC.

This chain connects TRBV28 to TRBJ1-6; TRBD1 matches 8 bases. The CDR3 is 14 amino acids. CDR1 and CDR2 (germline): MDHEN, SYDVKM. V lost 7 bases to trimming and J lost 10 bases; unmatched junction nucleotides: 9. The CDR3 region is CASKPGQGGSPLHF. The CDR3 coding sequence is TGTGCCAGCAAACCAGGACAGGGCGGATCACCCCTCCACTTT.

The chain recombines TRBV7-9 with TRBJ1-2; 9 nucleotides agree with TRBD1. The CDR3 is 14 residues long. Germline V gives CDR1 SEHNR, CDR2 FQNEAQ (reference sequence). With 4 bases clipped from V and 6 bases from J, the junction kept 6 bases outside the gene matches. The CDR3 bases are TGTGCCAGCAGCTCCTTTAGGGACAGGGATGGCTACACCTTC. Its protein is CASSSFRDRDGYTF.

The chain combines TRBV25-1 with TRBJ1-2; TRBD1 is a possible D gene (5 bases). CDR3 length: 13 residues. Trimming cost V 3 bases and J 3 bases, with 8 bases left between them. Germline CDR1 MGHDK, CDR2 SYGVNS. The CDR3 here is CASSEGLDYGYTF. The CDR3 nucleotides are TGTGCCAGCAGTGAGGGACTTGACTATGGCTACACCTTC.

This chain links TRBV10-1 with TRBJ1-1; 10 bases fit TRBD1. The V and J ends lost 3 bases and 2 bases, in that order; junction bases with no gene match: 6. Germline-derived CDR1 and CDR2 are WNHNN and SYGVQD (reference sequence). This CDR3 has 16 amino acids. The CDR3 bases are TGCGCCAGCAGTGAAGGACAGGGGGTAGGAAACACTGAAGCTTTCTTT. Translated, it gives CASSEGQGVGNTEAFF.

CDR3 region: CASSQGGTDSTDTQYF. The CDR3 DNA sequence: TGCGCCAGCAGCCAAGGAGGGACAGATAGCACAGATACGCAGTATTTT. J is TRBJ2-3 and V is TRBV4-3; 7 nucleotides align to TRBD1. The junction had 4 bases not matched to a gene; V was cut back by 1 base and J by 0 bases. CDR3 length: 16 amino acids. Germline CDR1 and CDR2: LGHNA and YSLEER.

This clone was seen only a few times. The rearrangement joins TRBV4-1 to TRBJ1-2; D call uncertain. CDR1 MGHRA and CDR2 YSYEKL come from the germline V gene. This CDR3 spans 14 amino acids. The V end was cut by 0 bases, the J end by 4 bases, with 9 bases between. In DNA, the CDR3 is TGCGCCAGCAGCCAAGACCCGACTCCCTATGGCTACACCTTC. Its protein product is CASSQDPTPYGYTF.